This T cell receptor (beta chain) was documented in a study of control samples from healthy donors and cancer patients. Sequencing used immunoSEQ multiplex PCR; TCRdb keeps in-frame clones, though not all of them. The sample carries around 140,000 clones, 90% recorded once. The sequenced material came from blood. This clonotype was sampled from a man aged 40-49 years in good health.

The CDR3 nucleotides are TGCAGTGCTAGTTCTCAGGCAGGCGTTGCGAGGGAGCAGTACTTC. Its translation: CSASSQAGVAREQYF. This rearrangement joins TRBV20-1 to TRBJ2-7; D is unresolved. The germline V gene encodes CDR1 DFQATT and CDR2 SNEGSKA (reference sequence). The CDR3 totals 15 residues. Trimming shortened V by 3 bases and J by 7 bases, and 22 bases separated the two germline ends.